These T cell receptor beta chains were read from a single sample in a study of shared clonotypes between healthy human individuals. Libraries were prepared by immunoSEQ multiplex PCR; TCRdb keeps only in-frame clonotypes and omits some of them. The sample includes 850,000 to 1,100,000 clones, approximately 80% seen only once; the top ten take 0.89%. Sample: memory CD4+ T cells from PBMCs. These receptors were obtained from a man younger than 35 in good health. Some clones in this sample may be carry-over from other donors' samples. Each CDR3 is given with its conserved first and last residue. The D gene is left open where the match is weak. Size is omitted from some rows. Given values are once, few, many or a class for expanded clones.

>15|.|TRBV5-1|TRBD1
CASSFRTGPSYEQYF
>14|.|TRBV18|.
CASSPTAPTDTQYF
>16|.|TRBV4-1|TRBD2
CASSDPLLLAGREQYF
>13|.|TRBV5-1|.
CASSWRGNTEAFF
>15|.|TRBV11-2|.
CASSLRPPPQETQYF
>17|few|TRBV5-1|TRBD1
CASSLAPTGGGTGELFF
>16|.|TRBV6-6|TRBD2
CASRNSGTSGLYEQYF
>15|.|TRBV5-1|TRBD2
CASSLVAGEADTQYF
>14|.|TRBV5-4|.
CASSLANQGLRYTF
>12|.|TRBV29-1|.
CSAGSGNYGYTF
>15|.|TRBV28|.
CASSSPSRVWTEAFF
>16|.|TRBV28|.
CASSLLGGAGRYEQYF
>13|.|TRBV28|.
CASISRGAYEQYF
>12|.|TRBV28|.
CASTANVDEQFF
>17|.|TRBV9|.
CASSVAQGDYSTDTQYF
>15|few|TRBV19|.
CASSSSHRDTGELFF
>15|few|TRBV5-8|.
CASSLSPRSPYGYTF
>12|few|TRBV6-1|.
CASSEASGGYTF
>14|.|TRBV5-1|TRBD1
CASSTSGQPYEQYF
>14|.|TRBV11-2|.
CASSLATAVTEAFF
>16|.|TRBV4-3|TRBD1
CASSQFTGGIGTEAFF
>17|.|TRBV5-3|.
CARSLEWSTAPTGELFF
>16|.|TRBV5-1|TRBD2
CASSLAPSGDSYEQYF
>15|.|TRBV27|.
CASSLDGSPFQPQHF
>19|.|TRBV7-6|.
CASSARGGRVVSGANVLTF
>13|many|TRBV15|.
CATSRGSLEGQFF
>13|.|TRBV5-4|TRBD2
CKLAGGPTAEQFF
>14|.|TRBV19|.
CASSRTGGREKLFF
>16|few|TRBV5-1|TRBD2
CASSLGLAGGADTQYF
>16|.|TRBV4-2|TRBD1
CASSPMGQGIDYGYTF
>13|.|TRBV2|.
CANAPGPQQTQYF
>13|.|TRBV27|.
CASQFQVSDTQYF
>13|.|TRBV4-2|.
CASSQDRRETQYF
>13|.|TRBV11-1|.
CASSQTVGQPQHF
>14|.|TRBV7-3|.
CASSFQGSQETQYF
>14|.|TRBV27|.
CASSRRRDNQPQHF
>15|.|TRBV11-2|.
CASSLRRRGLDGYTF
>13|.|TRBV29-1|TRBD2
CSAGRGSSYEQYF
>20|.|TRBV6-1|TRBD2
CASSDNGGSKRSAFYNEQFF
>12|.|TRBV6-5|.
CASFQGVYGYTF
>12|.|TRBV19|.
CASSSENQPQHF
>17|.|TRBV2|TRBD1
CASSVDRPRGGTDTQYF